The 28 T cell receptor beta chains presented below share a single source sample, sequenced in a study of CD8 T cells in ankylosing spondylitis. Whole-study results and caveats: Fewer than ten highly homologous variants made up a TCR beta motif that seemed to typify ankylosing spondylitis blood.

No cognate antigen is known for these TCRs. In TCRdb, the 5' RACE reads were re-called with MiXCR into one record per CDR3 protein. Of fewer than 450,000 distinct CDR3 sequences in the sample, roughly 18% are singletons; the top ten hold just over 1%. The specimen was blood, either unsorted or a sorted T cell fraction (not recorded which). These receptors originate from a male donor with ankylosing spondylitis.

This chain uses TRBV18 with TRBJ1-2, with a tentative D call TRBD1 (6 bases). CDR1 KGHSH and CDR2 LQKENI come from the germline V gene. This CDR3 region has 13 residues. Trimming left V 0 bases short and J 6 bases short, with 8 bases between. This CDR3 reads CASSPPAGDGYTF. DNA of the CDR3: TGTGCCAGCTCACCACCGGCAGGGGATGGCTACACCTTC.

The J gene is TRBJ2-1, the V gene TRBV6-1; maybe TRBD2 (5 bases). V was cut by 11 bases and J by 3 bases, with 20 bases left in between. This CDR3 is 15 amino acids long. Germline lookup yields CDR1 MNHNS and CDR2 SASEGT. CDR3 nucleotides: TGTGCCTCGCGAGGGTCACTCCACGACTACAATGAGCAGTTCTTC. Translated, it gives CASRGSLHDYNEQFF.

This clonotype has just a few counts. The chain joins TRBV21-1 to TRBJ2-3; the table's D call, TRBD1, was not checked against the DNA. TRBV21-1 is classified as a pseudogene. The CDR3 length is 14 residues. The CDR3 nucleotides are TGTGCCAGCTACCGGGACAGGAGCACAGATACGCAGTATTTT. Translated: CASYRDRSTDTQYF.

This clonotype was picked up a small number of times. The rearrangement joins TRBV28 to TRBJ1-4; the D gene is possibly TRBD1 (5 bases). In germline, CDR1 is MDHEN, CDR2 SYDVKM. The CDR3 totals 15 residues. Trimming removed 7 bases from V and 4 bases from J, with 16 bases in between. The chain's CDR3 is CASTSGWGINEKLFF. CDR3 coding DNA: TGTGCCAGCACCTCGGGCTGGGGGATTAATGAAAAACTGTTTTTT.

This clonotype has at least ten counts. The gene calls are TRBV29-1 and TRBJ2-1; 11 nucleotides agree with TRBD2. The CDR3 covers 14 residues. V shed 7 bases and J 3 bases; nucleotides not matched to a gene: 5. Germline loops: CDR1 SQVTM, CDR2 ANQGSEA. The CDR3 DNA is TGCAGCGGCTCACTAGCGGGAGACTACAATGAGCAGTTCTTC. Translation gives CSGSLAGDYNEQFF.

This clonotype has a handful of counts. V is TRBV24-1 and J is TRBJ1-6, with 8 bases that match TRBD1. The CDR3 has 16 amino acids. Germline assignment: CDR1 KGHDR and CDR2 SFDVKD. Germline trimming cut 6 bases from V and 10 bases from J; bases unmatched to any gene: 13. CDR3 loop: CATSSLRGLVTSPLHF. CDR3 sequence (DNA): TGTGCCACCAGTAGCCTCAGGGGGCTCGTCACGTCACCCCTCCACTTT.

Notes on this clonotype: No DNA is shown, since the ends of the CDR3 on it are uncertain; the CDR3 is the one TCRdb lists. The gene calls are TRBV12-3 or TRBV12-4 and TRBJ1-4. The CDR3 is 13 amino acids in total, end residues counted. This CDR3 reads CASSRTNEKNCFF.

CDR3 sequence reads: CASSLIIDVGTATGELFF. In DNA, the CDR3 is TGCGCCAGCAGCCTAATTATTGACGTGGGGACCGCCACCGGGGAGCTGTTTTTT. The rearrangement joins TRBV4-1 to TRBJ2-2; D possibly uses TRBD1 or TRBD2 (5 bases each). Germline V gene data show CDR1 as MGHRA and CDR2 as YSYEKL. The CDR3 totals 18 residues. Trimming took 4 bases from V and 4 from J, leaving 22 bases between them.

The rearrangement joins TRBV6-1 to TRBJ2-3; D possibly uses TRBD1 or TRBD2 (5 bases each). The CDR3 contains 15 residues. Trimming took 8 bases from V and 5 from J, leaving 20 bases between them. Germline values: CDR1 MNHNS, CDR2 SASEGT. The CDR3 nucleotides are TGTGCCAGCCGCAACAGTTGGGGGTGGGGAGATACGCAGTATTTT. Amino acid sequence: CASRNSWGWGDTQYF.

The chain employs TRBV2 and TRBJ2-7; D is possibly TRBD2 (6 bases). Trimming took off 1 base at V and 3 bases at J, with 16 bases between the two ends. CDR1 and CDR2 from the germline V gene are SNHLY and FYNNEI. This CDR3 has 16 residues. CDR3 sequence (DNA): TGTGCCAGCAGTGAAGGTATAGGAGCGGGCGGCTACGAGCAGTACTTC. Its translation: CASSEGIGAGGYEQYF.

CDR3 sequence reads: CASSEPGQVTTYEQYF. DNA for the CDR3: TGTGCCAGCAGTGAGCCGGGACAGGTTACCACCTACGAGCAGTACTTC. The chain recombines TRBV6-1 with TRBJ2-7; 8 nucleotides align to TRBD1. The V gene's germline CDR1 is MNHNS and CDR2 SASEGT. V shed 3 bases, J shed 2 bases, and the junction held 9 bases outside the gene matches. There are 16 residues in the CDR3.

This clonotype appeared a few times. The chain employs TRBV25-1 and TRBJ1-4, with TRBD1 matching 7 bases. V lost 2 bases, J lost 5 bases, and 5 bases stayed unmatched. The CDR3 runs 15 residues. The germline V gene encodes CDR1 MGHDK and CDR2 SYGVNS. The CDR3, as DNA: TGTGCCAGCAGTGAAACGACAGGGTGGAATGAAAAACTGTTTTTT. It translates to CASSETTGWNEKLFF.

V is TRBV19 and J is TRBJ2-4, with D hard to call. The CDR3 is made up of 16 amino acids. The germline V gene encodes CDR1 LNHDA and CDR2 SQIVND (reference sequence). V was trimmed by 5 bases and J by 0 bases, leaving 14 bases between them. The CDR3 DNA sequence: TGTGCCAGTAGTTCAGGTACAAGCTTAGCCAAAAACATTCAGTACTTC. Its protein is CASSSGTSLAKNIQYF.

This clonotype showed up just once. The junction departs from germline at one end; a sequencing error may be responsible. Here the CDR3 reads CASSEVSSRETRYF. The CDR3 coding sequence is TGTGCCAGCAGTGAGGTCTCGTCCAGGGAGACCCGGTACTTC. The chain carries TRBV2 and TRBJ2-5, with D possibly being TRBD1 or TRBD2 (5 bases each). The germline CDR1 and CDR2 sequences are SNHLY and FYNNEI. CDR3 length equals 14 residues.

The chain has TRBV30 and TRBJ2-1; D is unclear. CDR3 size: 18 residues. Trimming removed 0 bases from V and 4 bases from J, with 22 bases in between. CDR1 and CDR2 (germline): GTSNPN, SVGIG (reference sequence). CDR3 sequence (DNA): TGTGCCTGGAGTGTAGTACTCGCTGGGGTAGGTGGGTACAATGAGCAGTTCTTC. Amino acid sequence: CAWSVVLAGVGGYNEQFF.

This rearrangement joins TRBV19 to TRBJ1-1; D ambiguous. CDR3 length: 14 residues. V was pared by 2 bases and J by 6 bases, with 13 bases between. Germline V gene sequence: CDR1 LNHDA, CDR2 SQIVND (reference sequence). The CDR3 region has the DNA TGTGCCAGTAGTATACGCCACCGGGTATCTGAAGCTTTCTTT. This gives the protein CASSIRHRVSEAFF.

This clonotype occurred a few times. V is TRBV7-2 and J is TRBJ1-1; D remains unclear. Trimming took off 4 bases at V and 0 bases at J, with 6 bases between the two ends. Germline lookup yields CDR1 SGHTA and CDR2 FQGNSA. The CDR3 spans 13 residues. The CDR3 bases are TGTGCCAGCAGCTCCCACATGAACACTGAAGCTTTCTTT. Protein: CASSSHMNTEAFF.

This clonotype was detected a few times. The V and J genes are TRBV11-1 and TRBJ2-1; 11 bases are a match to TRBD2. Trimming took 2 bases from V and 7 from J; bases not matched to a gene: 19. In germline, CDR1 is SGHAT, CDR2 FQDESV (reference sequence). This CDR3 spans 20 amino acids. CDR3 region: CASSLPDRSGTSGPRNEQFF. Here the CDR3 DNA reads TGTGCCAGCAGCTTACCAGACCGTTCCGGGACTAGCGGACCAAGAAATGAGCAGTTCTTC.

The genes are TRBV6-1 and TRBJ2-7; D unclear. This CDR3 has 14 residues. Germline V gene sequence: CDR1 MNHNS, CDR2 SASEGT. Trimming removed 5 bases at V and 1 base at J, with 12 bases between. The CDR3 reads CASSTPTESYEQYF. CDR3 bases: TGTGCCAGCAGTACCCCGACGGAATCCTACGAGCAGTACTTC.

In this sample, this clonotype turned up a few times. The chain uses TRBV24-1 and TRBJ2-3; 7 bases line up with TRBD2. The CDR3 covers 18 residues. V lost 0 bases, J lost 4 bases, and 12 bases stayed unmatched. The germline gives CDR1 KGHDR, CDR2 SFDVKD. As DNA, the CDR3 is TGTGCCACCAGTGATTTGCAGCGGGGCCTACAAGGGTCAGATACGCAGTATTTT. This sequence encodes CATSDLQRGLQGSDTQYF.

This clonotype came up many times. The chain couples TRBV5-1 to TRBJ2-5, with D uncertain. CDR1 is SGHRS, CDR2 YFSETQ, per germline. The CDR3 is 14 residues long. The V end was cut by 0 bases, the J end by 2 bases, with 8 bases between. The chain's CDR3 is CASSLVPPQETQYF. The CDR3 DNA reads TGCGCCAGCAGCTTGGTGCCGCCTCAAGAGACCCAGTACTTC.

This clonotype turned up a few times. The chain joins TRBV5-1 to TRBJ2-3; 9 bases are a match to TRBD2. Germline V CDR1 and CDR2: SGHRS, YFSETQ. The CDR3 has 16 amino acids. J gave up 5 bases and V 2 bases, and 9 bases lay outside the gene matches. For the CDR3, the DNA is TGCGCCAGCAGCTTTTATAATAGCGGGAGCCGAGATACGCAGTATTTT. Residues: CASSFYNSGSRDTQYF.

There are a few counts of this clonotype. The chain couples TRBV12-3 or TRBV12-4 to TRBJ1-2, with 10 bases lining up with TRBD1. V was clipped by 3 bases and J by 7 bases; unmatched bases: 11. The CDR3 loop spans 16 amino acids. In DNA form, the CDR3 reads TGTGCCAGCAGTTTTTCGGGACAGGGGCCGAGTTTTGGCTACACCTTC. Protein: CASSFSGQGPSFGYTF.

This clonotype was found a few times. CDR3 coding DNA: TGTGCCAGCCAACAGGGGAGTAATGAGCAGTTCTTC. Its protein is CASQQGSNEQFF. This chain joins TRBV12-3 or TRBV12-4 and TRBJ2-1, with 7 bases lining up with TRBD1. The CDR3 is 12 residues long. The V and J ends lost 8 bases and 7 bases, in that order; junction bases with no gene match: 5.

This chain uses TRBV28 with TRBJ1-5, with D perhaps matching TRBD1 (5 bases). Germline V gives CDR1 MDHEN, CDR2 SYDVKM. Trimming took 7 bases from V and 4 from J, leaving 14 bases between them. The CDR3 is 14 residues long. CDR3 in amino acids: CASNPWGGNQPQHF. The CDR3 coding sequence is TGTGCCAGCAATCCCTGGGGGGGGAATCAGCCCCAGCATTTT. The whole variable domain, remainder taken from reference TRBV28 and TRBJ1-5, is DVKVTQSSRYLVKRTGEKVFLECVQDMDHENMFWYRQDPGLGLRLIYFSYDVKMKEKGDIPEGYSVSREKKERFSLILESASTNQTSMYLCASNPWGGNQPQHFGDGTRLSIL.

The chain links TRBV3-1 to TRBJ2-7; 16 positions agree with TRBD2. The J segment lost 2 bases and the V segment lost 5 bases, leaving 9 bases of the junction unmatched. The CDR3 length is 18 residues. Germline CDR1 LGHDT, CDR2 YNNKEL (reference sequence). CDR3 sequence (DNA): TGTGCCAGCAGCTCCACGGGACTAGCGGGAGGGAAAGCCTACGAGCAGTACTTC. This codes for CASSSTGLAGGKAYEQYF.

The V and J genes are TRBV9 and TRBJ2-1; 9 bases match TRBD1. The V and J ends lost 0 bases and 6 bases, in that order; junction bases with no gene match: 4. The CDR3 totals 15 residues. Germline values: CDR1 SGDLS, CDR2 YYNGEE. The CDR3: CASSVDGTGSNEQFF. DNA of the CDR3: TGTGCCAGCAGCGTAGATGGGACAGGGAGCAATGAGCAGTTCTTC.

The chain carries TRBV6-1 and TRBJ1-1, with 12 bases fitting TRBD1. The CDR3 runs 16 residues. The trim removed 2 bases at V and 4 bases at J, leaving 5 bases unmatched. Germline V gene lookup returns CDR1 MNHNS and CDR2 SASEGT. The CDR3 spells CASSEYWDRGLTEAFF. The CDR3 DNA reads as TGTGCCAGCAGTGAATACTGGGACAGGGGGCTCACTGAAGCTTTCTTT.